These 16 T cell receptor beta chains were sequenced from one sample in a study of shared clonotypes between healthy human individuals. CD45RO-negative, CCR7-positively selected cells formed the naive CD8 fraction, excluding terminally differentiated effector memory CD45RA+ cells. Repertoires were generated with immunoSEQ multiplex PCR, while TCRdb's copy carries only in-frame clones and drops some. The data show approximately 590,000 clones, with 95% seen just once and 0.11% held by the top ten. The material sequenced was naive CD8+ T cells sorted from blood. The receptors shown here come from a woman in her 30s in good health.

This sequence joins TRBV5-6 and TRBJ2-3, with TRBD1 matching 9 bases. There are 16 residues in the CDR3. Trimming removed 3 bases from V and 0 bases from J; junction bases left unmatched: 5. Per the germline V gene, CDR1 is SGHDT and CDR2 is YYEEEE. CDR3 sequence: CASSSFGTGSTDTQYF. In DNA form, the CDR3 reads TGTGCCAGCAGCTCGTTCGGGACAGGGAGCACAGATACGCAGTATTTT.

The chain links TRBV5-4 to TRBJ2-1; D unclear. Between the trimmed V and J ends, which lost 0 bases and 9 bases, there was a span of 7 bases. Germline V lookup: CDR1 SGHNT, CDR2 YYREEE (reference sequence). This CDR3 is built from 12 residues. The CDR3 DNA reads as TGTGCCAGCAGCTTGGGCCATGGTGAGCAGTTCTTC. Amino acids: CASSLGHGEQFF.

J is TRBJ2-3 and V is TRBV6-1; 10 nucleotides align to TRBD2. CDR1 and CDR2 (germline): MNHNS, SASEGT. The J segment lost 4 bases and the V segment lost 0 bases, leaving 7 bases of the junction unmatched. The CDR3 loop spans 17 amino acids. As DNA, the CDR3 is TGTGCCAGCAGTGAAGCGACCCTAGCGGGAGCTGCAGATACGCAGTATTTT. Translating gives CASSEATLAGAADTQYF.

The rearrangement links TRBV7-6 to TRBJ2-3, with D unclear. The CDR3 runs to 14 residues. V gave up 4 bases and J gave up 0 bases, with 8 bases separating them. The germline V gene encodes CDR1 SGHVS and CDR2 FNYEAQ. CDR3 nucleotide sequence: TGTGCCAGCAGCTCCCTCACTAGCACAGATACGCAGTATTTT. Protein product: CASSSLTSTDTQYF.

V usage is TRBV5-4 and J usage is TRBJ2-5; TRBD2 matches 8 bases. Germline V CDR1 and CDR2: SGHNT, YYREEE (reference sequence). The CDR3 length is 17 residues. Trimming removed 0 bases from V and 1 base from J; junction bases left unmatched: 8. The CDR3 DNA reads as TGTGCCAGCAGCTTGGGAGTAGCAGCGGGAGCCCAAGAGACCCAGTACTTC. Residues: CASSLGVAAGAQETQYF.

This chain uses TRBV27 with TRBJ2-1; 10 positions agree with TRBD1. Germline V gene lookup returns CDR1 MNHEY and CDR2 SMNVEV (reference sequence). The CDR3 is 15 amino acids. J lost 4 bases, V lost 5 bases, and 5 bases had no gene match. The CDR3 DNA reads TGTGCCAGCAGTATTGACAGGGGGCTTTACAATGAGCAGTTCTTC. Translated, it gives CASSIDRGLYNEQFF.

The chain joins TRBV2 to TRBJ1-4; D remains unclear. Germline CDR1 and CDR2: SNHLY and FYNNEI. CDR3 length equals 15 residues. V lost 1 base, J lost 5 bases, and 11 bases lay in between. CDR3 in DNA: TGTGCCAGCAGTGAAGGCTGGGCTCCCAATGAAAAACTGTTTTTT. Amino acid sequence: CASSEGWAPNEKLFF.

This chain links TRBV6-1 with TRBJ1-1, with D unresolved. Trimming stripped 6 bases from V and 3 bases from J, with 11 bases between. Germline CDR1 is MNHNS and CDR2 is SASEGT. The CDR3 spans 13 residues. The CDR3 loop reads CASRDGIYTEAFF. CDR3 coding DNA: TGTGCCAGCAGAGACGGGATTTACACTGAAGCTTTCTTT.

V gene TRBV10-2 combines with J gene TRBJ2-3; 12 bases align to TRBD2. The CDR3 is 16 amino acids. Losses at the gene ends were 6 bases for V and 7 bases for J; bases not matched to a gene: 11. Germline CDR1 and CDR2: WSHSY and SAAADI. The CDR3 sequence: CASRTKTSGSAYTQYF. CDR3 nucleotides: TGCGCCAGCAGGACTAAGACTAGCGGGAGTGCATATACGCAGTATTTT.

The CDR3 protein is CATSRDFGEGATDEQFF. In DNA form, the CDR3 reads TGTGCCACCAGCAGAGATTTCGGTGAGGGAGCTACTGATGAGCAGTTCTTC. The V and J genes are TRBV15 and TRBJ2-1; D may be TRBD2 (5 bases). Between the trimmed V and J ends, which lost 0 bases and 8 bases, there was a span of 20 bases. Per the germline V gene, CDR1 is LNHNV and CDR2 is YYDKDF (reference sequence). The CDR3 extends over 17 amino acids.

The chain links TRBV2 to TRBJ2-7; D not certain. This CDR3 comprises 15 residues. Germline CDR1 and CDR2: SNHLY and FYNNEI. Trimming shortened V by 4 bases and J by 0 bases, and 13 bases separated the two germline ends. Here the CDR3 DNA reads TGTGCCAGCAGTGTTAGACCTCAAAGCTCCTACGAGCAGTACTTC. It specifies CASSVRPQSSYEQYF.

Details on this clone: Within the sample, other DNA sequences also encode this same CDR3. This chain uses TRBV6-5 with TRBJ1-2; D unresolved. V was shortened by 2 bases and J by 6 bases, with 10 bases between the two germline ends. Germline V gives CDR1 MNHEY, CDR2 SVGAGI. The CDR3 runs 13 residues. Here the CDR3 reads CASSYSGEDGYTF. CDR3 bases: TGTGCCAGCAGTTACAGCGGAGAGGATGGCTACACCTTC.

J is TRBJ1-1 and V is TRBV7-9; TRBD1 matches at 8 bases. Trimming took 5 bases from V and 7 from J; bases not matched to a gene: 9. The CDR3 contains 14 residues. Germline V gives CDR1 SEHNR, CDR2 FQNEAQ (reference sequence). CDR3 sequence reads: CASSPGTGLNEAFF. The CDR3 nucleotides read TGTGCCAGCAGCCCCGGGACAGGTCTCAATGAAGCTTTCTTT. The variable domain in full, completed from reference TRBV7-9 and TRBJ1-1, reads DTGVSQNPRHKITKRGQNVTFRCDPISEHNRLYWYRQTLGQGPEFLTYFQNEAQLEKSRLLSDRFSAERPKGSFSTLEIQRTEQGDSAMYLCASSPGTGLNEAFFGQGTRLTVV.

This clone showed up just once. The rearrangement joins TRBV11-2 to TRBJ2-7; the match to TRBD2 covers 10 bases. The J segment lost 0 bases and the V segment lost 3 bases, leaving 8 bases of the junction unmatched. Looked up from germline, CDR1 is SGHAT and CDR2 is FQNNGV. This CDR3 is 17 amino acids long. The CDR3 protein is CASSFPAWTSGSYEQYF. For the CDR3, the DNA is TGTGCCAGCAGCTTTCCCGCCTGGACTAGCGGCTCCTACGAGCAGTACTTC.

The chain uses TRBV7-2 and TRBJ2-3; 15 nucleotides agree with TRBD2. This CDR3 has 19 amino acids. Germline-derived CDR1 and CDR2 are SGHTA and FQGNSA. The V segment lost 1 base and the J segment 0 bases; nucleotides outside the gene matches: 5. The CDR3 DNA reads TGTGCCAGCAGCTTAGGGGGACTAGCGGGAGGACCTAGCACAGATACGCAGTATTTT. Protein product: CASSLGGLAGGPSTDTQYF.

This chain uses TRBV5-1 with TRBJ2-1; TRBD2 matches 10 bases. The length of the CDR3 is 16 residues. Germline V gene lookup returns CDR1 SGHRS and CDR2 YFSETQ. With V trimmed by 2 bases and J by 4 bases, 6 bases remained unmatched. The CDR3 coding sequence is TGCGCCAGCAGCTTAAAGATAGCGGGAGGATACAATGAGCAGTTCTTC. Translating gives CASSLKIAGGYNEQFF.